This passage covers 14 T cell receptor beta chains from one sample sequenced in a study of cytomegalovirus exposure and HLA in healthy donors. Primers: 60 Vbeta forward and 13 Jbeta reverse. Using immunoSEQ multiplex PCR, the repertoire was profiled, and TCRdb retains in-frame clones only, with some absent. This table lists approximately 34,000 clones. The sample was PBMCs. These receptor sequences come from a woman between 35 and 50 years old in good health and CMV-seropositive.

The chain couples TRBV30 to TRBJ2-5; TRBD1 might be the D (6 bases). CDR3 length equals 11 residues. Germline CDR1 reads GTSNPN; CDR2 reads SVGIG (reference sequence). Trimming cost V 8 bases and J 9 bases, with 16 bases left between them. As DNA, the CDR3 is TGTGCCAGGGGAACAGGGCCTGCCCAGTACTTC. Protein sequence: CARGTGPAQYF. Looking up the rest from reference TRBV30 and TRBJ2-5 gives the full variable domain: SQTIHQWPATLVQPVGSPLSLECTVEGTSNPNLYWYRQAAGRGLQLLFYSVGIGQISSEVPQNLSASRPQDRQFILSSKKLLLSDSGFYLCARGTGPAQYFGPGTRLLVL.

The V gene is TRBV5-1, the J gene TRBJ2-7, with unresolved D. The CDR3 totals 14 residues. Germline V CDR1 and CDR2: SGHRS, YFSETQ. Deletions cut 0 bases from V and 5 bases from J, with 12 bases between. CDR3 sequence reads: CASSLGTVPNEQYF. The CDR3 DNA reads TGCGCCAGCAGCTTGGGTACAGTTCCCAACGAGCAGTACTTC.

The chain carries TRBV2 and TRBJ2-5; D possibly corresponds to TRBD2 (5 bases). Germline CDR1 is SNHLY and CDR2 is FYNNEI. This CDR3 comprises 14 residues. The V gene lost 6 bases and the J gene lost 1 base, with 12 bases spanning the gap. The CDR3 spells CASRGLGLQETQYF. In DNA form, the CDR3 reads TGTGCCAGCAGGGGCCTAGGACTCCAAGAGACCCAGTACTTC.

This chain links TRBV25-1 with TRBJ1-5; maybe TRBD1 (6 bases). The germline V gene has CDR1 MGHDK and CDR2 SYGVNS. The CDR3 has 17 residues. Trimming took 2 bases from V and 0 from J, leaving 14 bases between them. CDR3 DNA sequence: TGTGCCAGCAGTGAAGATCGCACAGGGAATAGCAATCAGCCCCAGCATTTT. Translated, it gives CASSEDRTGNSNQPQHF.

Regarding this clone: Other DNA variants within this sample encode the same CDR3. This chain connects TRBV28 to TRBJ2-7, with D tentatively TRBD2 (6 bases). This CDR3 is 15 amino acids long. Trimming cost V 5 bases and J 1 base, with 15 bases left between them. Germline V gene sequence: CDR1 MDHEN, CDR2 SYDVKM. The CDR3 spells CASSTRDSRSYEQYF. The CDR3 region has the DNA TGTGCCAGCAGTACCCGGGACTCTCGATCCTACGAGCAGTACTTC.

The chain links TRBV6-5 to TRBJ1-6; D is unresolved. V was clipped by 7 bases and J by 7 bases, with 14 bases between them. Germline CDR1 is MNHEY and CDR2 is SVGAGI. This CDR3 region has 14 residues. CDR3 coding DNA: TGTGCCAGCACCGCACGGTTACCAAATTCACCCCTCCACTTT. Translated: CASTARLPNSPLHF.

CDR3 loop: CASSPHGSFHTF. CDR3 nucleotides: TGTGCCAGCAGTCCCCACGGGTCGTTCCACACCTTC. The chain joins TRBV28 to TRBJ1-2; the D is unclear. Trimming removed 5 bases from V and 12 bases from J, with 16 bases in between. In germline, CDR1 is MDHEN, CDR2 SYDVKM. The CDR3 is made up of 12 amino acids.

The chain links TRBV28 to TRBJ1-2; 9 nucleotides line up with TRBD1. The CDR3 runs to 16 residues. Unmatched junction bases numbered 12, after V lost 6 bases and J lost 4 bases. Germline-derived CDR1 and CDR2 are MDHEN and SYDVKM. CDR3 sequence: CASRFLGTGNSYGYTF. In nucleotides, the CDR3 is TGTGCCAGCAGATTTCTCGGGACAGGGAACTCCTATGGCTACACCTTC.

The chain links TRBV5-5 to TRBJ2-7; D uncertain. The germline V and J ends were trimmed by 2 bases and 3 bases, with 9 bases remaining between them. Looked up from germline, CDR1 is SGHKS and CDR2 is YYEKEE (reference sequence). The CDR3 is made up of 13 amino acids. The DNA for the CDR3 is TGTGCCAGCAGCTTCTTCGGCGGCTACGAGCAGTACTTC. Protein: CASSFFGGYEQYF.

V and J are TRBV19 and TRBJ2-7, with 9 bases matching TRBD2. Germline CDR1 is LNHDA and CDR2 is SQIVND (reference sequence). With V trimmed by 3 bases and J by 0 bases, 6 bases remained unmatched. This CDR3 is built from 16 residues. The CDR3: CASSIGLASFSYEQYF. CDR3 sequence (DNA): TGTGCCAGTAGTATTGGACTAGCGAGTTTCTCCTACGAGCAGTACTTC.

This chain connects TRBV2 to TRBJ2-5; maybe TRBD1 (5 bases). There are 12 residues in the CDR3. Germline V gives CDR1 SNHLY, CDR2 FYNNEI. V gave up 6 bases and J gave up 5 bases, with 10 bases separating them. CDR3 in amino acids: CASRQDLETQYF. CDR3 DNA: TGTGCCAGCAGACAGGACCTGGAGACCCAGTACTTC. Complete variable domain (other parts from reference TRBV2 and TRBJ2-5): EPEVTQTPSHQVTQMGQEVILRCVPISNHLYFYWYRQILGQKVEFLVSFYNNEISEKSEIFDDQFSVERPDGSNFTLKIRSTKLEDSAMYFCASRQDLETQYFGPGTRLLVL.

This chain links TRBV29-1 with TRBJ1-2; 7 bases are a match to TRBD1. In germline, CDR1 is SQVTM, CDR2 ANQGSEA. V lost 6 bases and J lost 7; bases outside the gene matches: 8. CDR3 length: 12 residues. The CDR3 DNA sequence: TGCAGCGTGGGGGACAGTGCGCGTGGCTACACCTTC. This encodes CSVGDSARGYTF.

This chain joins TRBV13 and TRBJ2-5; 7 nucleotides agree with TRBD2. J was trimmed by 4 bases and V by 5 bases; bases with no gene match: 4. Germline CDR1 PRHDT, CDR2 FYEKMQ (reference sequence). The CDR3 is 13 amino acids. The DNA for the CDR3 is TGTGCCAGCAGCCGCGGGGGAAGAGAGACCCAGTACTTC. Protein: CASSRGGRETQYF.

The genes are TRBV10-1 and TRBJ2-3; 12 bases are a match to TRBD2. Losses at the gene ends were 6 bases for V and 2 bases for J; bases not matched to a gene: 6. CDR3 size: 16 residues. Germline V gene data show CDR1 as WNHNN and CDR2 as SYGVQD (reference sequence). The CDR3 DNA sequence: TGCGCCAGCAGGCACACTAGCGGGGGGAACACAGATACGCAGTATTTT. It translates to CASRHTSGGNTDTQYF.